In this sample, the clone carrying this T cell receptor (beta chain) turned up a few times. Its target is unknown. This CDR3 has 13 residues. V gave up 7 bases and J gave up 1 base, with 10 bases separating them. Germline CDR1 is MDHEN and CDR2 is SYDVKM. This was a deep-level run. Some clones are missing from TCRdb's copy, which holds only in-frame ones; the method was immunoSEQ multiplex PCR. This sample carries roughly 2.1 million clones, around 93% of them seen once, and the ten largest clones take about 1.5%. This sample was included in a study of shared clonotypes between healthy human individuals. Looking at the study overall: Aged 18 to 49, the donors were two women and three men.

General study results and limits: Among donors, sharing of clonotypes was expected to be affected by sequencing depth.

Positive CCR7 selection of CD45RO-negative cells yielded the naive CD8 cells, and terminally differentiated effector memory CD45RA+ cells were excluded. The donors, all of them Caucasian adults, lived in Nashville, Tennessee. The sequence was collected from a man in his late teens or twenties in good health. Some clones in this sample may be carry-over from other donors' samples. This chain connects TRBV28 to TRBJ1-1, with D tentatively TRBD1 (6 bases). Sequencing used naive CD8+ T cells from PBMCs. Written as DNA, the CDR3 is TGTGCCAGCATCCTGACAGGGAACACTGAAGCTTTCTTT. Translating gives CASILTGNTEAFF.